One sample yielded the 29 T cell receptor beta chains listed below, sequenced in a study of T cell responses to AZD1222 COVID-19 vaccine. Generated by immunoSEQ multiplex PCR, the TCRdb table keeps only in-frame clones and is missing some. This sample carries 95,000 to 110,000 clones, over 70% of them seen once, and the ten largest clones take about 8.7%. This specimen consisted of peripheral blood, obtained on day 0 of AZD1222 vaccination. The source of these receptors is an adult in good health.

The chain employs TRBV6-5 and TRBJ2-4; TRBD2 aligns across 11 bases. Germline V lookup: CDR1 MNHEY, CDR2 SVGAGI. The CDR3 runs 16 residues. V trimming: 2 bases; J trimming: 0 bases; junction bases outside the gene matches: 0. This chain's CDR3 is CASSYLAGGAKNIQYF. CDR3 coding DNA: TGTGCCAGCAGTTACCTAGCGGGAGGAGCCAAAAACATTCAGTACTTC.

The chain employs TRBV3-1 (or the pseudogene TRBV3-2) and TRBJ1-4, with D possibly matching TRBD1 (5 bases). Germline V lookup: CDR1 LGHDT, CDR2 YNNKEL (reference sequence). V was shortened by 2 bases and J by 7 bases, with 11 bases between the two germline ends. The CDR3 has 14 amino acids. In nucleotides, the CDR3 is TGTGCCAGCAGCCAACCCGGGGGGGGTGAAAAACTGTTTTTT. Its translation: CASSQPGGGEKLFF.

The genes are TRBV6-4 and TRBJ2-3; the D gene is possibly TRBD2 (7 bases). V was clipped by 0 bases and J by 5 bases, with 9 bases between them. Germline CDR1 MRHNA, CDR2 SNTAGT. There are 14 residues in the CDR3. DNA for the CDR3: TGTGCCAGCAGTGACTCCGGGGGGCAAGATACGCAGTATTTT. Protein sequence: CASSDSGGQDTQYF.

This clone showed up just once. This chain uses TRBV28 with TRBJ1-1, with no clear D. V lost 8 bases and J lost 1, with 17 bases in between. Germline CDR1 is MDHEN and CDR2 is SYDVKM. The CDR3 extends over 15 amino acids. In DNA form, the CDR3 reads TGTGCCAGCGTACCCGGGCCGGGAGAGAACACTGAAGCTTTCTTT. Its protein is CASVPGPGENTEAFF.

The DNA for the CDR3 is TGTGCCAGCAGTTACCATGGACGGCCCGGCTACACCTTC. Residues: CASSYHGRPGYTF. The V and J genes are TRBV6-2 or TRBV6-3 and TRBJ1-2; no definite D call. Trimming cost V 2 bases and J 8 bases, with 12 bases left between them. CDR3 size: 13 residues. CDR1 is MNHEY and CDR2 is SVGEGT in the germline V gene.

The chain links TRBV28 to TRBJ1-2; D not resolved. This CDR3 contains 18 residues. Trimming removed 1 base at V and 8 bases at J, with 26 bases between. The V gene's germline CDR1 is MDHEN and CDR2 SYDVKM. In nucleotides, the CDR3 is TGTGCCAGCAGTTTATTCGGTAATATGGCTTATAGTGGACGGGGCTACACCTTC. Translation gives CASSLFGNMAYSGRGYTF.

The J gene is TRBJ1-2, the V gene TRBV6-5; 7 nucleotides line up with TRBD1. V dropped 11 bases and J dropped 6; count of bases not matched to a gene: 12. This CDR3 is 13 amino acids long. Germline V gene lookup returns CDR1 MNHEY and CDR2 SVGAGI. CDR3 in amino acids: CASSKGAGNGYTF. CDR3 sequence (DNA): TGTGCCTCCTCCAAGGGGGCAGGGAATGGCTACACCTTC.

This clone was recorded once. The gene calls are TRBV10-3 and TRBJ1-1, with D possibly matching TRBD1 (5 bases). This CDR3 comprises 14 residues. CDR1 ENHRY and CDR2 SYGVKD come from the germline V gene. Trimming removed 8 bases at V and 1 base at J, with 14 bases between. The CDR3 DNA reads as TGTGCCATCGGGGGAGCTGGGACGAACACTGAAGCTTTCTTT. It specifies CAIGGAGTNTEAFF.

About this clone itself: Since no conserved phenylalanine or tryptophan closes the CDR3, a read error is the likely cause. It is unclear where the CDR3 begins or ends on the DNA, so no DNA is shown, and the CDR3 is as TCRdb lists it. The genes are TRBV7-9 and TRBJ1-2; no check of the table's D call, TRBD1, against the DNA was made. In germline, CDR1 is SEHNR, CDR2 FQNEAQ (reference sequence). Inclusive of both ends, the CDR3 amounts to 11 amino acids. The CDR3 spells CASSLRQEFCL.

CDR3 sequence reads: CASSLQAGSGGFGQYF. CDR3 DNA sequence: TGTGCCAGCAGCTTACAGGCTGGTAGCGGGGGGTTTGGCCAGTACTTC. V gene TRBV7-8 combines with J gene TRBJ2-5; 10 bases align to TRBD2. CDR1 SGHVS and CDR2 FQNEAQ come from the germline V gene. V gave up 2 bases and J gave up 10 bases; unmatched junction bases: 13. The length of the CDR3 is 16 residues.

With respect to this clone: This CDR3 is also generated by other DNA sequences in the sample. This rearrangement joins TRBV28 to TRBJ1-1; maybe TRBD1 (6 bases). Trimming removed 6 bases from V and 0 bases from J, with 11 bases in between. There are 14 residues in the CDR3. CDR1 and CDR2 from the germline V gene are MDHEN and SYDVKM. The CDR3 coding sequence is TGTGCCAGCAGCCTCCAGGGGCTGAACACTGAAGCTTTCTTT. Translation gives CASSLQGLNTEAFF.

This chain uses TRBV19 with TRBJ1-2; perhaps TRBD1 as D (5 bases). V lost 4 bases, J lost 4 bases, and 16 bases lay in between. The V gene's germline CDR1 is LNHDA and CDR2 SQIVND (reference sequence). The CDR3 consists of 15 residues. Here the CDR3 reads CASSTQGGEFYGYTF. CDR3 coding DNA: TGTGCCAGTAGTACCCAGGGAGGGGAATTCTATGGCTACACCTTC.

This sequence joins TRBV7-2 and TRBJ2-7, with D possibly TRBD1 on 6 matching bases. Germline CDR1 reads SGHTA; CDR2 reads FQGNSA. V dropped 4 bases and J dropped 1 base, with 17 bases sitting between them. CDR3 length: 16 residues. This CDR3 reads CASSSTGLSSSYEQYF. Here the CDR3 DNA reads TGTGCCAGCAGCTCCACAGGGCTGTCATCTTCCTACGAGCAGTACTTC.

The chain couples TRBV24-1 to TRBJ2-3; 7 bases agree with TRBD2. The CDR3 has 15 residues. CDR1 and CDR2 from the germline V gene are KGHDR and SFDVKD. Unmatched junction bases numbered 9, after V lost 9 bases and J lost 1 base. The CDR3 coding sequence is TGTGCCACCCGCCCGAGTAGCGGGCGCACAGATACGCAGTATTTT. This translates into CATRPSSGRTDTQYF.

The chain recombines TRBV2 with TRBJ2-7; the D call may be TRBD1 or TRBD2 (5 bases each). Germline CDR1 is SNHLY and CDR2 is FYNNEI. V lost 4 bases to trimming and J lost 5 bases, with 21 bases between them. The CDR3 totals 16 residues. Written as DNA, the CDR3 is TGTGCCAGCAGTGCGGGACCTTGGACACCCCCCGACGAGCAGTACTTC. This sequence encodes CASSAGPWTPPDEQYF.

The V gene is TRBV5-5, the J gene TRBJ2-7, with no clear D. The CDR3 consists of 12 residues. With 2 bases removed from V and 4 bases from J, the gap between germline ends came to 7 bases. Germline values: CDR1 SGHKS, CDR2 YYEKEE (reference sequence). CDR3 in DNA: TGTGCCAGCAGCTTCTTGGGTTACGAGCAGTACTTC. Translating gives CASSFLGYEQYF.

Points on this clone: Other DNA sequences from this sample encode an identical CDR3 as well. The J gene is TRBJ1-1, the V gene TRBV6-5; D gene unclear. V gave up 2 bases and J gave up 0 bases, with 7 bases separating them. The V gene's germline CDR1 is MNHEY and CDR2 SVGAGI. The CDR3 totals 14 residues. CDR3 in amino acids: CASSYGRLNTEAFF. CDR3 sequence (DNA): TGTGCCAGCAGTTACGGGCGATTGAACACTGAAGCTTTCTTT.

The chain couples TRBV28 to TRBJ2-1; no firm D call. Germline values: CDR1 MDHEN, CDR2 SYDVKM. This CDR3 has 18 residues. Trimming took off 1 base at V and 3 bases at J, with 19 bases between the two ends. In DNA form, the CDR3 reads TGTGCCAGCAGTTTATATACCCACCTTTTACGAGGCTACAATGAGCAGTTCTTC. The encoded protein is CASSLYTHLLRGYNEQFF. Based on the CDR3 plus reference TRBV28 and TRBJ2-1, the full variable domain is DVKVTQSSRYLVKRTGEKVFLECVQDMDHENMFWYRQDPGLGLRLIYFSYDVKMKEKGDIPEGYSVSREKKERFSLILESASTNQTSMYLCASSLYTHLLRGYNEQFFGPGTRLTVL.

The chain joins TRBV4-1 to TRBJ2-7, with a possible D match to TRBD1 (5 bases). Germline V gene sequence: CDR1 MGHRA, CDR2 YSYEKL. V was trimmed by 0 bases and J by 6 bases, leaving 12 bases between them. The CDR3 runs 14 residues. The CDR3 sequence is CASSQDNRRGEQYF. The CDR3 DNA follows: TGCGCCAGCAGCCAAGACAACAGAAGGGGCGAGCAGTACTTC.

The chain combines TRBV7-8 with TRBJ1-2; 10 bases fit TRBD1. Germline lookup yields CDR1 SGHVS and CDR2 FQNEAQ. The J segment lost 8 bases and the V segment lost 5 bases, leaving 14 bases of the junction unmatched. The CDR3 extends over 16 amino acids. In DNA, the CDR3 is TGTGCCAGCAGCAGCCGGGACAGGGGATCGAGTGGGGGCTACACCTTC. Translating gives CASSSRDRGSSGGYTF.

The V gene is TRBV28, the J gene TRBJ2-3; the match to TRBD2 covers 7 bases. Trimming cost V 6 bases and J 5 bases; bases outside gene matches: 11. The germline V gene encodes CDR1 MDHEN and CDR2 SYDVKM. The CDR3 sequence is 15 residues long. Here the CDR3 reads CASRRGRGLQDTQYF. The CDR3 DNA reads TGTGCCAGCAGACGCGGGAGAGGTTTACAAGATACGCAGTATTTT.

This clone came up once. V is TRBV6-5 and J is TRBJ1-5; 8 bases are shared with TRBD1. With V trimmed by 6 bases and J by 5 bases, 3 bases remained unmatched. The CDR3 has 13 amino acids. Germline V CDR1 and CDR2: MNHEY, SVGAGI. CDR3 loop: CASSTGGDQPQHF. The CDR3, as DNA: TGTGCCAGCAGCACAGGGGGGGATCAGCCCCAGCATTTT.

The chain uses TRBV7-7 and TRBJ2-2; no firm D call. Per the germline V gene, CDR1 is SSHAT and CDR2 is FNYEAQ (reference sequence). The V end was cut by 8 bases, the J end by 7 bases, with 14 bases between. This CDR3 is built from 13 residues. The CDR3 sequence: CASGSFSVGELFF. The CDR3 nucleotides are TGTGCCAGCGGGTCGTTCAGCGTCGGGGAGCTGTTTTTT.

V usage is TRBV5-4 and J usage is TRBJ2-1; TRBD2 aligns across 10 bases. J gave up 8 bases and V 0 bases, and 5 bases lay outside the gene matches. CDR1 and CDR2 (germline): SGHNT, YYREEE (reference sequence). This CDR3 has 15 amino acids. This CDR3 is CASSLGSGGLYEQFF. The DNA of the CDR3 is TGTGCCAGCAGCTTGGGTAGCGGGGGGTTGTATGAGCAGTTCTTC. Variable domain in full (rest from reference TRBV5-4 and TRBJ2-1): ETGVTQSPTHLIKTRGQQVTLRCSSQSGHNTVSWYQQALGQGPQFIFQYYREEENGRGNFPPRFSGLQFPNYSSELNVNALELDDSALYLCASSLGSGGLYEQFFGPGTRLTVL.

The gene calls are TRBV4-1 and TRBJ2-3, with D hard to call. The V gene lost 3 bases and the J gene lost 2 bases, with 21 bases spanning the gap. CDR3 length: 18 amino acids. Germline V gene data show CDR1 as MGHRA and CDR2 as YSYEKL. CDR3 nucleotide sequence: TGCGCCAGCAGCCACCTAGTATTACACCACAAGGTCACAGATACGCAGTATTTT. Encoded protein: CASSHLVLHHKVTDTQYF.

The V and J genes are TRBV10-2 and TRBJ2-7; possibly TRBD2 for D (6 bases). Germline V CDR1 and CDR2: WSHSY, SAAADI. The CDR3 loop spans 12 amino acids. Trimming took off 8 bases at V and 6 bases at J, with 14 bases between the two ends. CDR3 in amino acids: CASFTSPREQYF. In DNA form, the CDR3 reads TGCGCCAGCTTCACTAGCCCCCGCGAGCAGTACTTC.

The V and J genes are TRBV5-1 and TRBJ1-4, with 8 bases matching TRBD1. This CDR3 is 17 amino acids long. V was pared by 4 bases and J by 0 bases, with 8 bases of the junction left unmatched. CDR1 and CDR2 from the germline V gene are SGHRS and YFSETQ. The CDR3 nucleotides read TGCGCCAGCAGCCGCGGGCCACAGGGGGCAACTAATGAAAAACTGTTTTTT. Translation gives CASSRGPQGATNEKLFF. The full variable domain, its missing parts supplied by reference TRBV5-1 and TRBJ1-4, is KAGVTQTPRYLIKTRGQQVTLSCSPISGHRSVSWYQQTPGQGLQFLFEYFSETQRNKGNFPGRFSGRQFSNSRSEMNVSTLELGDSALYLCASSRGPQGATNEKLFFGSGTQLSVL.

This clone was seen a handful of times. The gene calls are TRBV14 and TRBJ2-7; a weak D match, TRBD1 (6 bases). The CDR3 extends over 16 amino acids. V lost 4 bases to trimming and J lost 4 bases, with 20 bases between them. The germline CDR1 and CDR2 sequences are SGHDN and FVKESK. The CDR3 protein is CASSRDLGEGEYEQYF. The CDR3, as DNA: TGTGCCAGCAGCCGCGACCTTGGTGAGGGGGAGTACGAGCAGTACTTC.

V and J are TRBV6-5 and TRBJ2-7; D remains unclear. The germline V gene has CDR1 MNHEY and CDR2 SVGAGI. The V and J ends lost 7 bases and 0 bases respectively, with 10 bases between them. The CDR3 extends over 13 amino acids. The CDR3 region has the DNA TGTGCCAGCAAGGGCCCGGGCTCCTACGAGCAGTACTTC. This translates into CASKGPGSYEQYF.